This T cell receptor (beta chain) originates from a study of response to subunit inactivated influenza vaccine. Study-wide points: The authors put forward the suggestion that each seasonal influenza vaccination may bring in only a limited number of new T cells.

This clonotype was recorded many times. Its specificity is unknown. MiXCR, run by TCRdb on the RT-PCR reads, gives a single entry per CDR3 protein. There are almost 600,000 distinct CDR3 sequences in the sample; about 14% occur only once, and 11% lies in the top ten. The CDR3 runs 14 residues. The germline V and J ends were trimmed by 4 bases and 5 bases, with 15 bases remaining between them. CDR1 is KGHSH, CDR2 LQKENI, per germline. The rearrangement links TRBV18 to TRBJ2-7; D remains unclear. The sequence was obtained from a man aged 45-65 years who received an inactivated influenza vaccine. The source material was PBMCs from blood, sampled about 13 days after vaccination. As DNA, the CDR3 is TGTGCCAGCTCACTAGGACCCGAACCTAACGAGCAGTACTTC. The encoded protein is CASSLGPEPNEQYF.